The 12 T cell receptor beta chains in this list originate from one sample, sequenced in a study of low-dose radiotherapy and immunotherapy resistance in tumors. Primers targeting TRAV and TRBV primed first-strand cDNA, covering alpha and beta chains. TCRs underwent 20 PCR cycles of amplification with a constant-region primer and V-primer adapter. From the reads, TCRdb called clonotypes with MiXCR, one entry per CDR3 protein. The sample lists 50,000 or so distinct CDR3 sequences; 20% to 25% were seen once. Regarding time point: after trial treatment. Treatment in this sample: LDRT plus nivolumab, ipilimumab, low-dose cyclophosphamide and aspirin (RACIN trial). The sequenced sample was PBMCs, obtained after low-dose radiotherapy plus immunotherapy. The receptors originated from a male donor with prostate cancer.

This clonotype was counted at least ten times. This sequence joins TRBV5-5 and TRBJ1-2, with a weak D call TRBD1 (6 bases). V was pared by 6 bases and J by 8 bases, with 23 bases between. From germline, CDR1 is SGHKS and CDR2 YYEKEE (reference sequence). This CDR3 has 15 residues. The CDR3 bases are TGTGCCAGCAACCCGGCTGGCAGGGGCTCTGGGGGCTACACCTTC. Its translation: CASNPAGRGSGGYTF.

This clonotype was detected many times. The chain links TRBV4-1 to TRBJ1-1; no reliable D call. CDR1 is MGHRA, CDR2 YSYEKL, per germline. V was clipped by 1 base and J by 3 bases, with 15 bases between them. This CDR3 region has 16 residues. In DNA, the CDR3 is TGCGCCAGCAGCCAAGGCGGCGGTAGGATGGACACTGAAGCTTTCTTT. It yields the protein CASSQGGGRMDTEAFF.

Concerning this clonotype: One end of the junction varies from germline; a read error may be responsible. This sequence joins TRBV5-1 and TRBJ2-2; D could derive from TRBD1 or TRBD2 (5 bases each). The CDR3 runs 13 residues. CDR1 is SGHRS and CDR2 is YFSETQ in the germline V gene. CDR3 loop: CASTLGDTGELFF. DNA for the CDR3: TGCGCCAGCACCTTGGGGGACACCGGGGAGCTGTTTTTT.

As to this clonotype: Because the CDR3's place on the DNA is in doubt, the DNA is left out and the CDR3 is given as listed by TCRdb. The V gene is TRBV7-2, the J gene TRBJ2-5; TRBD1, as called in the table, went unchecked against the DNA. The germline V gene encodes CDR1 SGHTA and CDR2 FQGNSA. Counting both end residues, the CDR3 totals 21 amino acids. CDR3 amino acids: CASSFYICSASVPGAVKTQYF.

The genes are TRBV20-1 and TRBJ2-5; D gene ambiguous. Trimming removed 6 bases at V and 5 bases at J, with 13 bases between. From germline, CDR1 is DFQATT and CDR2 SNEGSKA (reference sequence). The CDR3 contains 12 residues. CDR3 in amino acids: CSAGSSQETQYF. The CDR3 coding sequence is TGCAGTGCAGGGTCTAGTCAGGAGACCCAGTACTTC.

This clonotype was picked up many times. The CDR3 region has the DNA TGTGCCAGCAGCCAAGAATCCGGGGTATTTTCCTACGAGCAGTACTTC. Translation: CASSQESGVFSYEQYF. The V gene is TRBV4-2, the J gene TRBJ2-7; D possibly corresponds to TRBD2 (5 bases). The V gene lost 0 bases and the J gene lost 1 base, with 13 bases spanning the gap. The CDR3 is made up of 16 amino acids. CDR1 LGHNA and CDR2 YNFKEQ come from the germline V gene.

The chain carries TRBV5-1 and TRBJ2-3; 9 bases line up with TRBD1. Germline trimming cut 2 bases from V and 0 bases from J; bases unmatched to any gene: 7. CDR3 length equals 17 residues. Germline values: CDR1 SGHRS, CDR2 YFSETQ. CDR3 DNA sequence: TGCGCCAGCAGCTTCTGGGGGACAGGGCCTAGCACAGATACGCAGTATTTT. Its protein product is CASSFWGTGPSTDTQYF.

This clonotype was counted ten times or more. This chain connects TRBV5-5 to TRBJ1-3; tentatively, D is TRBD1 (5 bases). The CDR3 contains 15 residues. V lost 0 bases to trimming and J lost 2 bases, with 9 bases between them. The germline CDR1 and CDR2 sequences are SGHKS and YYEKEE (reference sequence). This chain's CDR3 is CASSLAGGAGNTIYF. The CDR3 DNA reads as TGTGCCAGCAGCTTGGCCGGGGGTGCTGGAAACACCATATATTTT.

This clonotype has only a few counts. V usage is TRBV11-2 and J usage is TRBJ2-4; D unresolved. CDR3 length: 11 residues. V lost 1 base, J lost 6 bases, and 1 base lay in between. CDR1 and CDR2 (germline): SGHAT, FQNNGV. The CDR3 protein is CASSLANIQYF. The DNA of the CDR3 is TGTGCCAGCAGCTTAGCAAACATTCAGTACTTC.

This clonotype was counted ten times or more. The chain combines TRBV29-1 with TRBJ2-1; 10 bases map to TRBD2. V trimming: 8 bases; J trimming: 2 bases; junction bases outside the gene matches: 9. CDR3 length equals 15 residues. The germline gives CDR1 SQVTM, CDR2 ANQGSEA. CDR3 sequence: CSITPSGGAYNEQFF. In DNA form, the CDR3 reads TGCAGCATTACCCCCAGCGGGGGGGCCTACAATGAGCAGTTCTTC.

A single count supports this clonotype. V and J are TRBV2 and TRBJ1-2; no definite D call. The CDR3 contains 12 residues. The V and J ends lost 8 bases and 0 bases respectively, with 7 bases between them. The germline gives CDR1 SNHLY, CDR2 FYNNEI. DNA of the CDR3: TGTGCCAGCCACAGTTCTAACTATGGCTACACCTTC. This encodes CASHSSNYGYTF.

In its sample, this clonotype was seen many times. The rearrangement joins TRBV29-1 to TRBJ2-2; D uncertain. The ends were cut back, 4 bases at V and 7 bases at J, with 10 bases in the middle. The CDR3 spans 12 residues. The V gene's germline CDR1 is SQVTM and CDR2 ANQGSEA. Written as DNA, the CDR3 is TGCAGCGTTGGGGTTGGGTACGGGGAGCTGTTTTTT. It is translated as CSVGVGYGELFF.